Listed below are T cell receptor beta chains from one sample, sequenced in a study of siplizumab effects on memory and regulatory T cells. Sequencing was performed with immunoSEQ multiplex PCR; in TCRdb, only in-frame clones are kept and a portion is missing. The data show some 100,000 clones, over 85% seen once. The sequenced sample consisted of non-Treg CD4+ T cells sorted from blood. Receptors were obtained from a human donor in good health. The CDR3 runs from the conserved cysteine through the conserved F or W. Each record gives: D gene, V gene, J gene, clone size, CDR3 protein, CDR3 DNA. A D gene is named only where the DNA matches it firmly. Clone size, where shown, is once, few, many, or a class for clones that have expanded.

D gene: TRBD1; V gene: TRBV7-6; J gene: TRBJ1-3; clone size: once; CDR3 protein: CASSTGARNTIYF; CDR3 DNA: TGTGCCAGCAGTACAGGGGCAAGAAACACCATATATTTT
D gene: TRBD2; V gene: TRBV5-4; J gene: TRBJ2-7; clone size: once; CDR3 protein: CASSLITSGGAYEQYF; CDR3 DNA: TGTGCCAGCAGCTTGATAACTAGCGGGGGGGCCTACGAGCAGTACTTC
D gene: TRBD1; V gene: TRBV6-5; J gene: TRBJ1-5; clone size: NA; CDR3 protein: CASTRTGFQGKPQHF; CDR3 DNA: TGTGCCAGCACCCGGACAGGGTTTCAGGGTAAGCCCCAGCATTTT
D gene: NA; V gene: TRBV18; J gene: TRBJ1-1; clone size: NA; CDR3 protein: CASSPYPSVNTEAFF; CDR3 DNA: TGTGCCAGCTCACCATACCCGTCTGTGAACACTGAAGCTTTCTTT
D gene: NA; V gene: TRBV9; J gene: TRBJ1-6; clone size: NA; CDR3 protein: CASSADAGPSPLHF; CDR3 DNA: TGTGCCAGCAGCGCAGACGCAGGGCCCTCACCCCTCCACTTT
D gene: NA; V gene: TRBV25-1; J gene: TRBJ1-5; clone size: once; CDR3 protein: CASSEEGEDSNQPQHF; CDR3 DNA: TGTGCCAGCAGTGAGGAGGGGGAAGATAGCAATCAGCCCCAGCATTTT
D gene: NA; V gene: TRBV6-5; J gene: TRBJ1-1; clone size: NA; CDR3 protein: CASSDQFTEAFF; CDR3 DNA: TGTGCCAGCAGTGATCAATTCACTGAAGCTTTCTTT
D gene: NA; V gene: TRBV28; J gene: TRBJ2-5; clone size: NA; CDR3 protein: CASTRGGQPETQYF; CDR3 DNA: TGTGCCAGCACGAGGGGTGGACAGCCGGAGACCCAGTACTTC
D gene: NA; V gene: TRBV11-2; J gene: TRBJ1-6; clone size: NA; CDR3 protein: CASRRDASSYNSPLHF; CDR3 DNA: TGTGCCAGCCGTAGGGACGCAAGCTCCTATAATTCACCCCTCCACTTT
D gene: NA; V gene: TRBV2; J gene: TRBJ2-1; clone size: NA; CDR3 protein: CASIPGPPTYNEQFF; CDR3 DNA: TGTGCCAGCATCCCCGGGCCTCCTACCTACAATGAGCAGTTCTTC
D gene: NA; V gene: TRBV7-9; J gene: TRBJ2-7; clone size: NA; CDR3 protein: CASSLAQGGTYEQYF; CDR3 DNA: TGTGCCAGCAGCTTAGCGCAAGGCGGCACCTACGAGCAGTACTTC
D gene: NA; V gene: TRBV4-3; J gene: TRBJ1-3; clone size: NA; CDR3 protein: CASSQGSSGASGNTIYF; CDR3 DNA: TGCGCCAGCAGCCAAGGGTCTTCAGGCGCCTCTGGAAACACCATATATTTT
D gene: NA; V gene: TRBV11-2; J gene: TRBJ2-1; clone size: NA; CDR3 protein: CASSLSLAYTNEQFF; CDR3 DNA: TGTGCCAGCAGCTTATCGTTAGCCTATACCAATGAGCAGTTCTTC
D gene: NA; V gene: TRBV6-6; J gene: TRBJ1-1; clone size: NA; CDR3 protein: CASIKNTEAFF; CDR3 DNA: TGTGCCAGCATAAAGAACACTGAAGCTTTCTTT
D gene: TRBD2; V gene: TRBV7-2; J gene: TRBJ2-5; clone size: NA; CDR3 protein: CASSKRGGPETQYF; CDR3 DNA: TGTGCCAGCAGCAAACGGGGGGGCCCGGAGACCCAGTACTTC
D gene: TRBD1; V gene: TRBV19; J gene: TRBJ1-6; clone size: NA; CDR3 protein: CASHRGTSYNSPLHF; CDR3 DNA: TGTGCCAGTCACAGGGGGACCTCCTATAATTCACCCCTCCACTTT
D gene: TRBD1; V gene: TRBV5-4; J gene: TRBJ2-7; clone size: NA; CDR3 protein: CASSEKQGRYEQYF; CDR3 DNA: TGTGCCAGCAGCGAGAAACAGGGGCGCTACGAGCAGTACTTC
D gene: NA; V gene: TRBV5-5; J gene: TRBJ2-7; clone size: NA; CDR3 protein: CASSLAVYEQYF; CDR3 DNA: TGTGCCAGCAGCTTGGCTGTTTACGAGCAGTACTTC
D gene: NA; V gene: TRBV5-1; J gene: TRBJ1-3; clone size: once; CDR3 protein: CASSLLDSLSGNTIYF; CDR3 DNA: TGCGCCAGCAGCTTGCTCGACAGCCTCTCTGGAAACACCATATATTTT
D gene: NA; V gene: TRBV7-9; J gene: TRBJ1-5; clone size: NA; CDR3 protein: CASSVDSYQPQHF; CDR3 DNA: TGTGCCAGCAGCGTCGACAGCTATCAGCCCCAGCATTTT
D gene: TRBD2; V gene: TRBV5-1; J gene: TRBJ2-1; clone size: NA; CDR3 protein: CASSPFQGAGAYNEQFF; CDR3 DNA: TGCGCCAGCAGCCCTTTCCAGGGAGCGGGGGCCTACAATGAGCAGTTCTTC
D gene: NA; V gene: TRBV12-5; J gene: TRBJ1-1; clone size: NA; CDR3 protein: CASGLVLANTEAFF; CDR3 DNA: TGTGCTAGTGGTTTGGTTTTGGCGAACACTGAAGCTTTCTTT
D gene: NA; V gene: TRBV18; J gene: TRBJ1-2; clone size: NA; CDR3 protein: CASSSQGQGYTF; CDR3 DNA: TGTGCCAGCTCATCCCAGGGTCAGGGCTACACCTTC
D gene: TRBD2; V gene: TRBV19; J gene: TRBJ2-1; clone size: once; CDR3 protein: CASSSDPSSGGKNEQFF; CDR3 DNA: TGTGCCAGTAGTTCCGACCCATCTAGCGGGGGCAAGAATGAGCAGTTCTTC
D gene: TRBD1; V gene: TRBV6-5; J gene: TRBJ1-2; clone size: NA; CDR3 protein: CASSSGTGIYGYTF; CDR3 DNA: TGTGCCAGCAGTTCCGGGACAGGGATATATGGCTACACCTTC
D gene: NA; V gene: TRBV11-3; J gene: TRBJ2-2; clone size: NA; CDR3 protein: CASSPGTPNTGELFF; CDR3 DNA: TGTGCCAGCAGCCCCGGGACTCCGAACACCGGGGAGCTGTTTTTT
D gene: NA; V gene: TRBV4-2; J gene: TRBJ1-1; clone size: NA; CDR3 protein: CASSQGGGQAEAFF; CDR3 DNA: TGTGCCAGCAGCCAAGGGGGGGGTCAGGCTGAAGCTTTCTTT
D gene: NA; V gene: TRBV7-2; J gene: TRBJ2-3; clone size: once; CDR3 protein: CASSPLAYTQYF; CDR3 DNA: TGTGCCAGCAGCCCGCTAGCTTACACGCAGTATTTT
D gene: NA; V gene: TRBV5-1; J gene: TRBJ2-1; clone size: NA; CDR3 protein: CASSRRASDDEQFF; CDR3 DNA: TGCGCCAGCAGCCGACGAGCTAGCGACGATGAGCAGTTCTTC
D gene: NA; V gene: TRBV4-3; J gene: TRBJ1-1; clone size: NA; CDR3 protein: CASSQDPGITEAFF; CDR3 DNA: TGCGCCAGCAGCCAAGATCCGGGTATCACTGAAGCTTTCTTT
D gene: NA; V gene: TRBV6-6; J gene: TRBJ1-1; clone size: NA; CDR3 protein: CASSFSLLNTEAFF; CDR3 DNA: TGTGCCAGCAGTTTCAGCCTTCTCAACACTGAAGCTTTCTTT
D gene: NA; V gene: TRBV5-1; J gene: TRBJ1-2; clone size: NA; CDR3 protein: CASSLAANYGYTF; CDR3 DNA: TGCGCCAGCAGCTTGGCAGCCAACTATGGCTACACCTTC
D gene: TRBD2; V gene: TRBV18; J gene: TRBJ2-1; clone size: NA; CDR3 protein: CASSLLLAGPYNEQFF; CDR3 DNA: TGTGCCAGCTCACTACTTCTAGCGGGGCCATACAATGAGCAGTTCTTC
D gene: TRBD2; V gene: TRBV6-5; J gene: TRBJ2-1; clone size: NA; CDR3 protein: CASSYTRGGLYNEQFF; CDR3 DNA: TGTGCCAGCAGTTACACCCGGGGGGGCCTCTACAATGAGCAGTTCTTC
D gene: NA; V gene: TRBV12-5; J gene: TRBJ1-1; clone size: NA; CDR3 protein: CASGLGPGQSNTEAFF; CDR3 DNA: TGTGCTAGTGGTTTGGGACCTGGGCAGTCGAACACTGAAGCTTTCTTT
D gene: NA; V gene: TRBV6-5; J gene: TRBJ1-5; clone size: NA; CDR3 protein: CASSLWAYSNQPQHF; CDR3 DNA: TGTGCCAGCAGTTTATGGGCCTATAGCAATCAGCCCCAGCATTTT
D gene: NA; V gene: TRBV5-4; J gene: TRBJ1-2; clone size: once; CDR3 protein: CASRFSTGNYGYTF; CDR3 DNA: TGTGCCAGCAGATTCTCAACAGGGAACTATGGCTACACCTTC
D gene: NA; V gene: TRBV18; J gene: TRBJ1-2; clone size: once; CDR3 protein: CASSRGIGYGYTF; CDR3 DNA: TGTGCCAGCTCTAGGGGGATCGGCTATGGCTACACCTTC
D gene: NA; V gene: TRBV19; J gene: TRBJ1-1; clone size: NA; CDR3 protein: CASTQNTEAFF; CDR3 DNA: TGTGCCAGTACCCAGAACACTGAAGCTTTCTTT
D gene: NA; V gene: TRBV20-1; J gene: TRBJ2-7; clone size: NA; CDR3 protein: CSAGYRDEQYF; CDR3 DNA: TGCAGTGCTGGCTACAGGGACGAGCAGTACTTC
D gene: TRBD1; V gene: TRBV13; J gene: TRBJ2-7; clone size: NA; CDR3 protein: CASSLYGTGFSYEQYF; CDR3 DNA: TGTGCCAGCAGCTTATATGGGACAGGATTCTCCTACGAGCAGTACTTC